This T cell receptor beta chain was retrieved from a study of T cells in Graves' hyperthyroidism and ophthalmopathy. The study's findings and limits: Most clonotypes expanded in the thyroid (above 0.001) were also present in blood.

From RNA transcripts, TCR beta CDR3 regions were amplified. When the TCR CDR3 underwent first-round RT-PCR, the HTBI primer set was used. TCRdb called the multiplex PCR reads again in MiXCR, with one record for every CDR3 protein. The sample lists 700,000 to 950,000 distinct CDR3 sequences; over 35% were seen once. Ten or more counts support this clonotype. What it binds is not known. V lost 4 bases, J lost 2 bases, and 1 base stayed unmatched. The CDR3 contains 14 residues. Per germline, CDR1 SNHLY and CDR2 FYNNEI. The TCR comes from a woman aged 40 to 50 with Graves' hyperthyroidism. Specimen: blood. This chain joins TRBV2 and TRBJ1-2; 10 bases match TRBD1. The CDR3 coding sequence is TGTGCCAGCAGTGGACAGGGGGCCAACTATGGCTACACCTTC. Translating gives CASSGQGANYGYTF. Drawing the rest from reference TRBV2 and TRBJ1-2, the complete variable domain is EPEVTQTPSHQVTQMGQEVILRCVPISNHLYFYWYRQILGQKVEFLVSFYNNEISEKSEIFDDQFSVERPDGSNFTLKIRSTKLEDSAMYFCASSGQGANYGYTFGSGTRLTVV.